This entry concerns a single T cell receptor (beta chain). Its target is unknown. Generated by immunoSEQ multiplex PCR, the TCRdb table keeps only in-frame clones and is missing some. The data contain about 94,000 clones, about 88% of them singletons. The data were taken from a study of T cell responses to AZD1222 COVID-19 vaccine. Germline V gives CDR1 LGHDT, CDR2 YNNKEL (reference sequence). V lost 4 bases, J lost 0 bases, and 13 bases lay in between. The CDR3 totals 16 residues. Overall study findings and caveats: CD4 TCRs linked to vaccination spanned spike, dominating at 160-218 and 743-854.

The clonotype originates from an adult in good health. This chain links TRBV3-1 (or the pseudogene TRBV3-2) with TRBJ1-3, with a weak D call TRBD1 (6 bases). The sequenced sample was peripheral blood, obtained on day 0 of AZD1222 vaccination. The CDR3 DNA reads TGTGCCAGCAGCCCCCGCTACAGGGCCTCTGGAAACACCATATATTTT. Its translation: CASSPRYRASGNTIYF.